This note documents a single T cell receptor beta chain sequence. Its antigen is unknown. TCRB transcripts that were expressed got sequenced, as all of the isolated RNA had been reverse transcribed. TCRdb keeps only in-frame clones here, not all; method: immunoSEQ multiplex PCR. Among about 260,000 clones listed, 68% were seen once. The source of the sample is a study of beta chain features in type 1 diabetes. Notes on the study in general: Shorter templates might be favored by PCR, and equally so in patients and in controls.

Deletions cut 5 bases from V and 0 bases from J, with 19 bases between. Germline V lookup: CDR1 GTSNPN, CDR2 SVGIG (reference sequence). The CDR3 is 16 residues long. The specimen was naive CD4+ T cells from blood. The TCR originated in a man aged 30-40 years in good health. The gene calls are TRBV30 and TRBJ1-1; unclear D gene. This CDR3 is CAWGSARNHMNTEAFF. CDR3 coding DNA: TGTGCCTGGGGGTCCGCCCGAAACCACATGAACACTGAAGCTTTCTTT.